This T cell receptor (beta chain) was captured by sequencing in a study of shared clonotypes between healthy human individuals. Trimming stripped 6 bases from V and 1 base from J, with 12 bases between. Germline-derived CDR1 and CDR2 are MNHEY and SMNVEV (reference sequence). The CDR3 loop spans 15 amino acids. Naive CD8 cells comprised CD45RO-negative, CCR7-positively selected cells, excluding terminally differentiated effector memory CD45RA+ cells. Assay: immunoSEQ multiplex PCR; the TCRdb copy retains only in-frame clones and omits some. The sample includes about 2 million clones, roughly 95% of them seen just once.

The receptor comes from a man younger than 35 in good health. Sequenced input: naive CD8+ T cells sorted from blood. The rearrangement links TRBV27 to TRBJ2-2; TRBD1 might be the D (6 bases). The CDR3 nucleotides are TGTGCCAGCAGGAACCCGACAGGGAACACCGGGGAGCTGTTTTTT. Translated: CASRNPTGNTGELFF.